These 29 T cell receptor beta chains were all obtained from the same sample, sequenced in a study of OX40 agonist ivuxolimab in advanced cancers. The data were produced by immunoSEQ multiplex PCR, yet TCRdb's version contains in-frame clones alone and is incomplete. The profile shows around 99,000 clones, around 91% of them singletons. The sequencing used CD4+ or CD8+ T cells sorted from blood, collected in a trial of the OX40 agonist ivuxolimab. All receptors come from an adult with an advanced solid tumor such as melanoma, head and neck, liver or kidney cancer.

This rearrangement joins TRBV7-9 to TRBJ2-6; no clear D. Germline CDR1 SEHNR, CDR2 FQNEAQ (reference sequence). This CDR3 comprises 16 residues. The V end was cut by 2 bases, the J end by 0 bases, with 8 bases between. In DNA, the CDR3 is TGTGCCAGCAGCTTATTGGTGGGCTCTGGGGCCAACGTCCTGACTTTC. This encodes CASSLLVGSGANVLTF.

This chain uses TRBV5-4 with TRBJ1-6, with D possibly TRBD1 on 5 matching bases. CDR3 size: 16 residues. Trimming removed 3 bases from V and 8 bases from J, with 18 bases in between. CDR1 and CDR2 from the germline V gene are SGHNT and YYREEE (reference sequence). In DNA, the CDR3 is TGTGCCAGCAGCTCCGGGCTGGGGGAGGGTGATTCACCCCTCCACTTT. It encodes CASSSGLGEGDSPLHF.

The chain joins TRBV15 to TRBJ2-7, with 7 bases matching TRBD1. Germline CDR1 reads LNHNV; CDR2 reads YYDKDF (reference sequence). The junction had 5 bases not matched to a gene; V was cut back by 0 bases and J by 3 bases. The CDR3 consists of 15 residues. In DNA, the CDR3 is TGTGCCACCAGCAGAGATCAGGGGGTTTACTACGAGCAGTACTTC. Protein product: CATSRDQGVYYEQYF. The whole variable domain, remainder taken from reference TRBV15 and TRBJ2-7, is DAMVIQNPRYQVTQFGKPVTLSCSQTLNHNVMYWYQQKSSQAPKLLFHYYDKDFNNEADTPDNFQSRRPNTSFCFLDIRSPGLGDTAMYLCATSRDQGVYYEQYFGPGTRLTVT.

The J gene is TRBJ1-2, the V gene TRBV5-1; D might be TRBD1 (5 bases). Trimming shortened V by 1 base and J by 7 bases, and 14 bases separated the two germline ends. The CDR3 contains 14 residues. Germline V gene sequence: CDR1 SGHRS, CDR2 YFSETQ. In nucleotides, the CDR3 is TGCGCCAGCAGCTTGAGCTTGGGGGTTAGTGGCTACACCTTC. It is translated as CASSLSLGVSGYTF.

This clone occurred once. The chain couples TRBV18 to TRBJ2-5; perhaps TRBD1 as D (5 bases). There are 16 residues in the CDR3. The V and J ends lost 2 bases and 4 bases respectively, with 17 bases between them. Germline V gene data show CDR1 as KGHSH and CDR2 as LQKENI. The CDR3 reads CASSPSARMGRETQYF. The CDR3 DNA is TGTGCCAGCTCACCAAGCGCACGAATGGGGCGAGAGACCCAGTACTTC. The full variable domain, with the rest looked up from reference TRBV18 and TRBJ2-5, is NAGVMQNPRHLVRRRGQEARLRCSPMKGHSHVYWYRQLPEEGLKFMVYLQKENIIDESGMPKERFSAEFPKEGPSILRIQQVVRGDSAAYFCASSPSARMGRETQYFGPGTRLLVL.

This chain connects TRBV19 to TRBJ1-6; D is possibly TRBD1 (5 bases). Trimming took off 6 bases at V and 7 bases at J, with 10 bases between the two ends. Germline-derived CDR1 and CDR2 are LNHDA and SQIVND (reference sequence). The CDR3 has 13 amino acids. The CDR3 coding sequence is TGTGCCAGTAGGGGTGCAGGGAATTCACCCCTCCACTTT. Translation gives CASRGAGNSPLHF.

The V call is TRBV5-1, the J call TRBJ2-1; possibly TRBD1 for D (5 bases). Germline assignment: CDR1 SGHRS and CDR2 YFSETQ. V was cut by 0 bases and J by 7 bases, with 11 bases left in between. The CDR3 is 14 amino acids. The CDR3 DNA is TGCGCCAGCAGCTTGGTTCAGGGTAAAAATGAGCAGTTCTTC. As protein: CASSLVQGKNEQFF.

This chain uses TRBV5-1 with TRBJ2-2; weak D call: TRBD1 (6 bases). Germline CDR1 and CDR2: SGHRS and YFSETQ. The V gene lost 1 base and the J gene lost 1 base, with 11 bases spanning the gap. The CDR3 is 16 amino acids. This CDR3 reads CASSLIGTMNTGELFF. For the CDR3, the DNA is TGCGCCAGCAGCTTGATAGGGACAATGAACACCGGGGAGCTGTTTTTT.

The V and J genes are TRBV29-1 and TRBJ2-7; the D gene is possibly TRBD2 (6 bases). Trimming took off 6 bases at V and 0 bases at J, with 12 bases between the two ends. The CDR3 consists of 13 residues. CDR1 and CDR2 from the germline V gene are SQVTM and ANQGSEA. The CDR3 region is CSVEGLSSYEQYF. DNA of the CDR3: TGCAGCGTCGAGGGACTGAGCTCCTACGAGCAGTACTTC.

The chain is built from TRBV5-3 and TRBJ2-2, with D possibly TRBD1 on 6 matching bases. TRBV5-3 is classed as an ORF, of uncertain function. The length of the CDR3 is 17 residues. V was shortened by 4 bases and J by 0 bases, with 16 bases between the two germline ends. In DNA form, the CDR3 reads TGTGCCAGAAGCCCAACAGGGACAAAGACGAACACCGGGGAGCTGTTTTTT. It encodes CARSPTGTKTNTGELFF.

The rearrangement joins TRBV19 to TRBJ2-2; tentatively, D is TRBD2 (6 bases). The CDR3 totals 14 residues. The V end was cut by 8 bases, the J end by 4 bases, with 14 bases between. Germline V gives CDR1 LNHDA, CDR2 SQIVND (reference sequence). The CDR3 sequence is CASRLGSSTGELFF. The CDR3 region has the DNA TGTGCCAGTCGACTAGGGTCGAGCACCGGGGAGCTGTTTTTT. The whole variable domain, filled in from reference TRBV19 and TRBJ2-2, reads DGGITQSPKYLFRKEGQNVTLSCEQNLNHDAMYWYRQDPGQGLRLIYYSQIVNDFQKGDIAEGYSVSREKKESFPLTVTSAQKNPTAFYLCASRLGSSTGELFFGEGSRLTVL.

The V call is TRBV11-2, the J call TRBJ2-7; 7 bases line up with TRBD1. This CDR3 has 17 residues. The germline V gene encodes CDR1 SGHAT and CDR2 FQNNGV. The J segment lost 7 bases and the V segment lost 4 bases, leaving 19 bases of the junction unmatched. The CDR3 region has the DNA TGTGCCAGCAGCTCACCTGGATCGGGGACAGCCCGAGGGGAGCAGTACTTC. It codes for CASSSPGSGTARGEQYF. The whole variable domain, remainder taken from reference TRBV11-2 and TRBJ2-7, is EAGVAQSPRYKIIEKRQSVAFWCNPISGHATLYWYQQILGQGPKLLIQFQNNGVVDDSQLPKDRFSAERLKGVDSTLKIQPAKLEDSAVYLCASSSPGSGTARGEQYFGPGTRLTVT.

The V call is TRBV7-3, the J call TRBJ2-2; D is unclear. V dropped 0 bases and J dropped 7 bases, with 12 bases sitting between them. Germline CDR1 SGHTA, CDR2 FQGTGA. The CDR3 runs 15 residues. In nucleotides, the CDR3 is TGTGCCAGCAGCTTAACTGTGGGTGGGGTCGGGGAGCTGTTTTTT. Protein sequence: CASSLTVGGVGELFF.

The chain combines TRBV30 with TRBJ1-1, with D unclear. The CDR3 contains 11 residues. Trimming took 3 bases from V and 5 from J, leaving 7 bases between them. Germline CDR1 reads GTSNPN; CDR2 reads SVGIG (reference sequence). CDR3 amino acids: CAWRYGTEAFF. Here the CDR3 DNA reads TGTGCCTGGAGGTACGGAACTGAAGCTTTCTTT. Full variable domain (remainder filled in from reference TRBV30 and TRBJ1-1): SQTIHQWPATLVQPVGSPLSLECTVEGTSNPNLYWYRQAAGRGLQLLFYSVGIGQISSEVPQNLSASRPQDRQFILSSKKLLLSDSGFYLCAWRYGTEAFFGQGTRLTVV.

The rearrangement joins TRBV14 to TRBJ2-1, with D uncertain. Trimming cost V 2 bases and J 3 bases, with 14 bases left between them. CDR1 is SGHDN and CDR2 is FVKESK in the germline V gene. The CDR3 has 16 residues. The CDR3 reads CASSQIVRRDYNEQFF. CDR3 DNA: TGTGCCAGCAGCCAAATCGTACGTAGGGACTACAATGAGCAGTTCTTC.

The V gene is TRBV7-9, the J gene TRBJ1-2, with 9 bases that match TRBD1. Trimming removed 9 bases from V and 0 bases from J; junction bases left unmatched: 11. The length of the CDR3 is 16 residues. Germline CDR1 and CDR2: SEHNR and FQNEAQ (reference sequence). The CDR3 DNA is TGTGCCAGTACGACAGGGGGGCTTAGAGCTAACTATGGCTACACCTTC. Translating gives CASTTGGLRANYGYTF. The full variable domain, rest sourced from reference TRBV7-9 and TRBJ1-2, is DTGVSQNPRHKITKRGQNVTFRCDPISEHNRLYWYRQTLGQGPEFLTYFQNEAQLEKSRLLSDRFSAERPKGSFSTLEIQRTEQGDSAMYLCASTTGGLRANYGYTFGSGTRLTVV.

V gene TRBV15 combines with J gene TRBJ1-4; D is perhaps TRBD1 (5 bases). Germline V gives CDR1 LNHNV, CDR2 YYDKDF (reference sequence). This CDR3 is 15 amino acids long. The V end was cut by 5 bases, the J end by 4 bases, with 14 bases between. CDR3 in amino acids: CATSGRTGFNEKLFF. The CDR3 DNA sequence: TGTGCCACCAGCGGGCGAACAGGATTTAATGAAAAACTGTTTTTT.

This chain uses TRBV10-2 with TRBJ2-5; D may match TRBD1 or TRBD2 (5 bases each). Trimming left V 6 bases short and J 5 bases short, with 13 bases between. The length of the CDR3 is 13 residues. CDR1 and CDR2 from the germline V gene are WSHSY and SAAADI. Here the CDR3 reads CASRVVGVETQYF. CDR3 coding DNA: TGCGCCAGCAGGGTTGTGGGGGTGGAGACCCAGTACTTC.

The chain is built from TRBV2 and TRBJ2-2; D is unresolved. The V gene's germline CDR1 is SNHLY and CDR2 FYNNEI. V was clipped by 6 bases and J by 0 bases, with 11 bases between them. The CDR3 totals 15 residues. The CDR3 sequence: CASRETYANTGELFF. Here the CDR3 DNA reads TGTGCCAGCAGAGAGACATACGCGAACACCGGGGAGCTGTTTTTT.

The chain combines TRBV6-5 with TRBJ1-1, with TRBD1 as a possible D gene (5 bases). The germline gives CDR1 MNHEY, CDR2 SVGAGI. Deletions cut 2 bases from V and 11 bases from J, with 15 bases between. There are 13 residues in the CDR3. In DNA, the CDR3 is TGTGCCAGCAGTTACGGTCAGGGTTATGTGGCTTTCTTT. It specifies CASSYGQGYVAFF.

V is TRBV28 and J is TRBJ2-7, with D perhaps given as TRBD1 or TRBD2 (5 bases each). Germline CDR1 is MDHEN and CDR2 is SYDVKM. V was shortened by 6 bases and J by 3 bases, with 21 bases between the two germline ends. The CDR3 totals 16 residues. CDR3 nucleotides: TGTGCCAGCAGATTTCTGGCTGGGACGCCGGTCTACGAGCAGTACTTC. Protein product: CASRFLAGTPVYEQYF.

This chain joins TRBV6-6 and TRBJ1-2; D remains ambiguous. The CDR3 has 13 residues. The V gene lost 6 bases and the J gene lost 2 bases, with 10 bases spanning the gap. The germline V gene has CDR1 MNHNY and CDR2 SVGAGI (reference sequence). For the CDR3, the DNA is TGTGCCAGCAGGATTCAGCAGAACTATGGCTACACCTTC. This gives the protein CASRIQQNYGYTF.

The CDR3 reads CASSSDRVFYNEQFF. The CDR3 DNA sequence: TGTGCCAGCAGCTCGGACAGGGTTTTTTACAATGAGCAGTTCTTC. The chain is built from TRBV5-6 and TRBJ2-1, with 8 bases that match TRBD1. The CDR3 has 15 amino acids. Germline V lookup: CDR1 SGHDT, CDR2 YYEEEE. V lost 3 bases to trimming and J lost 4 bases; unmatched junction nucleotides: 6.

The chain employs TRBV6-5 and TRBJ2-7; TRBD1 agrees at 9 bases. From germline, CDR1 is MNHEY and CDR2 SVGAGI. V lost 5 bases to trimming and J lost 1 base; unmatched junction nucleotides: 3. The CDR3 covers 14 residues. The CDR3 region has the DNA TGTGCCAGCAGTGGACAGGGGCGGTCCTACGAGCAGTACTTC. This encodes CASSGQGRSYEQYF.

CDR3 amino acids: CASSLGGRNEQFF. The CDR3 nucleotides are TGCGCCAGCAGCTTGGGGGGACGGAATGAGCAGTTCTTC. The chain employs TRBV5-1 and TRBJ2-1, with D possibly being TRBD1 or TRBD2 (5 bases each). The CDR3 loop spans 13 amino acids. The germline V gene encodes CDR1 SGHRS and CDR2 YFSETQ. The V end lost 0 bases, the J end lost 7 bases, and 8 bases lay between the germline ends. The full variable domain, its missing parts supplied by reference TRBV5-1 and TRBJ2-1, is KAGVTQTPRYLIKTRGQQVTLSCSPISGHRSVSWYQQTPGQGLQFLFEYFSETQRNKGNFPGRFSGRQFSNSRSEMNVSTLELGDSALYLCASSLGGRNEQFFGPGTRLTVL.

The chain employs TRBV9 and TRBJ1-1; D gene unclear. Germline loops: CDR1 SGDLS, CDR2 YYNGEE. V was shortened by 0 bases and J by 1 base, with 10 bases between the two germline ends. CDR3 length: 15 residues. The CDR3 DNA reads TGTGCCAGCAGCGTAGTAGGGCACGCGAACACTGAAGCTTTCTTT. This encodes CASSVVGHANTEAFF.

The chain is built from TRBV30 and TRBJ2-6; no clear D gene. The CDR3 contains 15 residues. Germline-derived CDR1 and CDR2 are GTSNPN and SVGIG (reference sequence). The V end was cut by 3 bases, the J end by 1 base, with 10 bases between. The CDR3 coding sequence is TGTGCCTGGAGACCCCTCATTTCTGGGGCCAACGTCCTGACTTTC. Amino acid sequence: CAWRPLISGANVLTF. The complete variable domain, with remaining parts taken from reference TRBV30 and TRBJ2-6, reads SQTIHQWPATLVQPVGSPLSLECTVEGTSNPNLYWYRQAAGRGLQLLFYSVGIGQISSEVPQNLSASRPQDRQFILSSKKLLLSDSGFYLCAWRPLISGANVLTFGAGSRLTVL.

This clone was seen once. The chain joins TRBV11-2 to TRBJ2-7; 7 nucleotides line up with TRBD2. Germline-derived CDR1 and CDR2 are SGHAT and FQNNGV. The length of the CDR3 is 16 residues. Trimming cost V 4 bases and J 4 bases; bases outside gene matches: 13. The CDR3 DNA sequence: TGTGCCAGCAGCTCTCGTGCTTCCGGGGGGTCTTACGAGCAGTACTTC. Protein: CASSSRASGGSYEQYF.

This chain joins TRBV11-2 and TRBJ1-3, with D hard to call. Trimming stripped 4 bases from V and 0 bases from J, with 4 bases between. The CDR3 spans 13 residues. The germline CDR1 and CDR2 sequences are SGHAT and FQNNGV. CDR3 amino acids: CASSSSSGNTIYF. CDR3 DNA: TGTGCCAGCAGCTCAAGCTCTGGAAACACCATATATTTT.